These T cell receptor beta chains were read from a single sample in a study of blood T cell repertoires in COVID-19. The assay was immunoSEQ multiplex PCR, and TCRdb's table has in-frame clones only and misses some. The sample lists about 190,000 clones; around nine tenths were seen once. The material sequenced was peripheral blood. The receptors originated from a woman aged 40 to 55 who had recovered from COVID-19. The CDR3 runs from the conserved cysteine through the conserved F or W. A D gene is named only where the DNA matches it firmly. Clone size, where shown, is once, few, many, or a class for clones that have expanded.

d_call clone_size j_call v_call cdr3_nt cdr3_aa
- - TRBJ1-2 TRBV12-3/TRBV12-4 TGTGCCAGCAGTGCCGGAACTAAGTCTGGCTACACCTTC CASSAGTKSGYTF
- - TRBJ1-1 TRBV6-5 TGTGCCAGCAGTTACTCGCCGACAGTGAACACTGAAGCTTTCTTT CASSYSPTVNTEAFF
TRBD1 - TRBJ1-2 TRBV7-2 TGTGCCAGCAGCTCGACAGGGGGCTTTGGGTATGGCTACACCTTC CASSSTGGFGYGYTF
- - TRBJ2-3 TRBV28 TGTGCCAGCAGTTTAGGGCCCGATACGCAGTATTTT CASSLGPDTQYF
TRBD1 - TRBJ1-1 TRBV28 TGTGCCAGCATACCCAGGGGGCAGGGGAACACTGAAGCTTTCTTT CASIPRGQGNTEAFF
- - TRBJ1-2 TRBV7-2 TGTGCCAGCAGCCCGACCGGGGGGGGCTACACCTTC CASSPTGGGYTF
- - TRBJ1-1 TRBV5-1 TGCGCCAGCAGCCTGGGCAGCGGGTCTTCGAACACTGAAGCTTTCTTT CASSLGSGSSNTEAFF
- - TRBJ1-1 TRBV6-5 TGTGCCAGCAGTTCAAATCCGGGACTCATAACTGAAGCTTTCTTT CASSSNPGLITEAFF
TRBD1 - TRBJ1-5 TRBV18 TGTGCCAGCTCACCGACAGGGGGCCGCCAGCCCCAGCATTTT CASSPTGGRQPQHF
- - TRBJ2-1 TRBV19 TGTGCCAGTAGTACTCAACAGGGTGGGGAGCAGTTCTTC CASSTQQGGEQFF
- - TRBJ2-6 TRBV28 TGTGCCAGCAGTTTAGAGGTAGGGGCCGGGGCCAACGTCCTGACTTTC CASSLEVGAGANVLTF
- - TRBJ1-5 TRBV6-5 TGTGCCAGCAGTTACTCAATAGGGGCCAATCAGCCCCAGCATTTT CASSYSIGANQPQHF
TRBD1 - TRBJ2-1 TRBV27 TGTGCCAGCAGTCCCAACCACTGGACAGGGTACAATGAGCAGTTCTTC CASSPNHWTGYNEQFF
- - TRBJ1-1 TRBV28 TGTGCCAGCAGTTTGTTCTTCCGGGGGGGGAACACTGAAGCTTTCTTT CASSLFFRGGNTEAFF
- - TRBJ2-3 TRBV9 TGTGCCAGCAGCGTAGGGGGCGGGATCGCGGCAGATACGCAGTATTTT CASSVGGGIAADTQYF
TRBD1 - TRBJ2-1 TRBV9 TGTGCCAGCGGGGGTCGGACAGGGCCCTACAATGAGCAGTTCTTC CASGGRTGPYNEQFF
TRBD2 - TRBJ2-1 TRBV7-3 TGTGCCAGCAGCCAGCAGGGACTAGCGGGAGGGAATGAGCAGTTCTTC CASSQQGLAGGNEQFF
TRBD1 once TRBJ1-1 TRBV27 TGTGCCAGCCTCACATCCAACAGGGGGTTGGCTTTCTTT CASLTSNRGLAFF
TRBD1 - TRBJ2-5 TRBV19 TGTGCCAGTAGTATTTGGACAGGGATTGGTCAAGAGACCCAGTACTTC CASSIWTGIGQETQYF
- - TRBJ1-3 TRBV6-1 TGTGCCAGCAGTGAACTGGGCTTCTCTGGAAACACCATATATTTT CASSELGFSGNTIYF
- few TRBJ2-2 TRBV19 TGTGCCAGTAGTATTGGCAGCGAGGGTACCGGGGAGCTGTTTTTT CASSIGSEGTGELFF
TRBD1 - TRBJ2-7 TRBV19 TGTGCCACCTCCGGGACAGGCGATTCCTACGAGCAGTACTTC CATSGTGDSYEQYF
- - TRBJ2-7 TRBV7-9 TGTGCCAGCAGCTTAGATCAGGGGTTCCTAGAAGAGCAGTACTTC CASSLDQGFLEEQYF
- - TRBJ2-1 TRBV7-2 TGTGCCAGCAGCTTAAGGGCGGGGACGAGCTCCTACAATGAGCAGTTCTTC CASSLRAGTSSYNEQFF
TRBD2 once TRBJ2-7 TRBV27 TGTGCCAGCATCGGGACTAGTGCCTACGAGCAGTACTTC CASIGTSAYEQYF
- - TRBJ2-5 TRBV19 TGTGCCAGTAGTATCGACAAGGAAGAGACCCAGTACTTC CASSIDKEETQYF
- once TRBJ1-2 TRBV25-1 TGTGCCAGCAGCGAGGACAGCGTCTATGGCTACACCTTC CASSEDSVYGYTF
- - TRBJ1-5 TRBV19 TGTGCCAGTAGTGCTCTGGGGGGAGGCAATCAGCCCCAGCATTTT CASSALGGGNQPQHF
TRBD1 - TRBJ2-7 TRBV5-6 TGTGCCAGCAGCCCCCTAACAGGGGACTACGAGCAGTACTTC CASSPLTGDYEQYF
TRBD1 - TRBJ2-7 TRBV27 TGTGCCAGCAGTCCACGCCGGGACAGGGGTCACGAGCAGTACTTC CASSPRRDRGHEQYF
- - TRBJ2-5 TRBV6-5 TGTGCCAGCAGTTACTCGAGCCAAGGAGACCAAGAGACCCAGTACTTC CASSYSSQGDQETQYF
- - TRBJ2-3 TRBV5-6 TGTGCCAGCAGCTTGGGACTCACTAGCACAGATACGCAGTATTTT CASSLGLTSTDTQYF
- - TRBJ1-1 TRBV7-9 TGTGCCTACAGCACCGTGGACACTGAAGCTTTCTTT CAYSTVDTEAFF
- - TRBJ1-2 TRBV3-1/TRBV3-2 TGTGCCAGCAGCCGGAAGACGGGGGGCATGGGTTATGGCTACACCTTC CASSRKTGGMGYGYTF
TRBD2 - TRBJ2-1 TRBV11-2 TGTGCCAGCAGCTTAGACCGCTCCCTAGCGGGAGGGGCCAATGAGCAGTTCTTC CASSLDRSLAGGANEQFF